The 19 T cell receptor beta chains below come from one sample, sequenced in a study of T cell repertoires in cytomegalovirus infection. One entry per CDR3 protein results from TCRdb running MiXCR on the reads. The data hold roughly 920,000 distinct CDR3 sequences, with approximately 31% observed a single time. For these TCRs, the target antigens are not known. The sequenced sample was cultured CD8+ T cells from PBMCs, obtained from culture after CMV antigen stimulation. The receptor set was obtained from a human donor in good health (CMV status not recorded). Some clones in this sample may be carry-over from other donors' samples.

The V gene is TRBV6-1, the J gene TRBJ2-1; D perhaps matches TRBD2 (6 bases). The V end lost 8 bases, the J end lost 0 bases, and 11 bases lay between the germline ends. The length of the CDR3 is 14 residues. From germline, CDR1 is MNHNS and CDR2 SASEGT. The CDR3 sequence: CASGGESSYNEQFF. In nucleotides, the CDR3 is TGTGCCAGCGGCGGGGAGAGCTCCTACAATGAGCAGTTCTTC.

The chain has TRBV20-1 and TRBJ2-1, with 16 bases aligning to TRBD2. The CDR3 consists of 18 residues. Trimming at V came to 5 bases and at J to 4 bases, leaving 11 bases not matched to a gene. CDR1 and CDR2 from the germline V gene are DFQATT and SNEGSKA (reference sequence). As DNA, the CDR3 is TGCAGTGCTTCGGGACTAGCGGGGGGGCCCTCCATATACAATGAGCAGTTCTTC. It is translated as CSASGLAGGPSIYNEQFF.

This clonotype was seen only a few times. This chain connects TRBV6-5 to TRBJ2-1, with a possible D match to TRBD1 (6 bases). The CDR3 loop spans 15 amino acids. CDR1 is MNHEY and CDR2 is SVGAGI in the germline V gene. Trimming cost V 6 bases and J 4 bases, with 16 bases left between them. The CDR3 loop reads CASRYPGTPYNEQFF. For the CDR3, the DNA is TGTGCCAGCAGGTATCCCGGGACACCTTACAATGAGCAGTTCTTC.

This clonotype showed up just a few times. This chain connects TRBV27 to TRBJ2-1; D is possibly TRBD2 (6 bases). Per germline, CDR1 MNHEY and CDR2 SMNVEV (reference sequence). The length of the CDR3 is 17 residues. V was pared by 1 base and J by 1 base, with 14 bases between. The DNA for the CDR3 is TGTGCCAGCAGTTTATACGCCGGGGGAGGATCCTACAATGAGCAGTTCTTC. This sequence encodes CASSLYAGGGSYNEQFF.

This clonotype was seen repeatedly, ten times or more. At one boundary the junction diverges from the germline segment, which might be a read error. This chain uses TRBV7-2 with TRBJ1-5; D remains ambiguous. CDR1 is SGHTA and CDR2 is FQGNSA in the germline V gene. The length of the CDR3 is 15 residues. For the CDR3, the DNA is TGTGCCAGCAACTTAGGATGGGCGGGCAATCAGCCCCAGCATTTT. As protein: CASNLGWAGNQPQHF.

This chain's CDR3 is CASSPRTDTGELFF. The CDR3 nucleotides are TGTGCCAGCAGTCCCAGGACTGACACCGGGGAGCTGTTTTTT. The V and J genes are TRBV28 and TRBJ2-2; possibly TRBD2 for D (5 bases). This CDR3 has 14 amino acids. CDR1 and CDR2 from the germline V gene are MDHEN and SYDVKM. V was pared by 5 bases and J by 3 bases, with 10 bases between.

The genes are TRBV5-6 and TRBJ2-5; D may be TRBD2 (7 bases). Germline CDR1 is SGHDT and CDR2 is YYEEEE. V dropped 5 bases and J dropped 3 bases, with 14 bases sitting between them. The CDR3 contains 14 residues. For the CDR3, the DNA is TGTGCCAGCAGGGGGGGGCCGTTAAAAGAGACCCAGTACTTC. Translation: CASRGGPLKETQYF.

This clonotype was counted ten times or more. J is TRBJ2-3 and V is TRBV10-3, with D perhaps TRBD1 (5 bases). This CDR3 comprises 15 residues. V lost 0 bases to trimming and J lost 4 bases, with 11 bases between them. In germline, CDR1 is ENHRY, CDR2 SYGVKD. CDR3 sequence (DNA): TGTGCCATCAGTGAGTCGTTTTCAGGGCCAGATACGCAGTATTTT. This codes for CAISESFSGPDTQYF.

This clonotype was counted only a few times. The J gene is TRBJ1-5, the V gene TRBV6-6; 7 nucleotides line up with TRBD1. The CDR3 totals 15 residues. With V trimmed by 2 bases and J by 12 bases, 13 bases remained unmatched. CDR1 MNHNY and CDR2 SVGAGI come from the germline V gene (reference sequence). CDR3 region: CASSYTSRDSPLQHF. Written as DNA, the CDR3 is TGTGCCAGCAGTTACACGTCCCGGGACAGCCCGCTCCAGCATTTT.

This chain connects TRBV24-1 to TRBJ2-1; 7 positions match TRBD1. With 4 bases clipped from V and 0 bases from J, the junction kept 5 bases outside the gene matches. CDR3 length equals 16 residues. Germline V CDR1 and CDR2: KGHDR, SFDVKD. CDR3 amino acids: CATSDPGTDSYNEQFF. The CDR3, as DNA: TGTGCCACCAGTGACCCAGGGACAGACTCCTACAATGAGCAGTTCTTC.

V is TRBV13 and J is TRBJ1-3, with D uncertain. The V gene's germline CDR1 is PRHDT and CDR2 FYEKMQ (reference sequence). V lost 4 bases and J lost 0, with 7 bases in between. The CDR3 contains 14 residues. The CDR3 DNA reads as TGTGCCAGCAGCTCTACAAGCTCTGGAAACACCATATATTTT. Amino acids: CASSSTSSGNTIYF. Together with reference TRBV13 and TRBJ1-3, the CDR3 gives the full variable domain: AAGVIQSPRHLIKEKRETATLKCYPIPRHDTVYWYQQGPGQDPQFLISFYEKMQSDKGSIPDRFSAQQFSDYHSELNMSSLELGDSALYFCASSSTSSGNTIYFGEGSWLTVV.

The chain joins TRBV4-1 to TRBJ2-2, with D possibly matching TRBD1 (6 bases). Germline CDR1 and CDR2: MGHRA and YSYEKL. The CDR3 covers 14 residues. V gave up 1 base and J gave up 7 bases, with 10 bases separating them. The CDR3 coding sequence is TGCGCCAGCAGCCAAGTGGGGGCCAGCGGGGAGCTGTTTTTT. The encoded protein is CASSQVGASGELFF.

This clonotype was seen only a few times. CDR3 residues: CASSPSGLAGAGGAKNIQYF. DNA for the CDR3: TGTGCCAGCAGTCCCTCCGGCCTAGCGGGGGCCGGGGGAGCCAAAAACATTCAGTACTTC. This chain connects TRBV27 to TRBJ2-4, with 10 bases that match TRBD2. With 5 bases clipped from V and 0 bases from J, the junction kept 16 bases outside the gene matches. In germline, CDR1 is MNHEY, CDR2 SMNVEV (reference sequence). The CDR3 consists of 20 residues.

This chain connects TRBV6-1 to TRBJ2-2; possibly TRBD1 or TRBD2 for D (6 bases each). CDR1 MNHNS and CDR2 SASEGT come from the germline V gene. This CDR3 is built from 17 residues. V lost 6 bases, J lost 5 bases, and 22 bases lay in between. The CDR3 is CASSPALWGALTGELFF. The CDR3 DNA sequence: TGTGCCAGCAGCCCAGCCCTGTGGGGGGCCCTGACCGGGGAGCTGTTTTTT.

The chain has TRBV5-6 and TRBJ2-5; 7 bases fit TRBD2. The CDR3 extends over 19 amino acids. Germline V gives CDR1 SGHDT, CDR2 YYEEEE. The V and J ends lost 6 bases and 1 base, in that order; junction bases with no gene match: 21. CDR3 DNA: TGTGCCAGCAAACTAGGCCGGCCGGGAGGCGCCTGGCTCCAAGAGACCCAGTACTTC. It specifies CASKLGRPGGAWLQETQYF.

This chain uses TRBV6-2 or TRBV6-3 with TRBJ2-1; a possible D gene is TRBD1 (7 bases). Trimming took off 8 bases at V and 4 bases at J, with 18 bases between the two ends. Germline CDR1 MNHEY, CDR2 SVGEGT. This CDR3 region has 15 residues. The CDR3 reads CASSTPQGGYNEQFF. The CDR3 nucleotides read TGTGCCAGCTCAACCCCCCAGGGGGGATACAATGAGCAGTTCTTC.

The J gene is TRBJ2-2, the V gene TRBV7-3; no definite D call. The CDR3 has 14 amino acids. Trimming removed 5 bases at V and 6 bases at J, with 13 bases between. The germline CDR1 and CDR2 sequences are SGHTA and FQGTGA. CDR3 sequence: CASSLVRSAGELFF. Written as DNA, the CDR3 is TGTGCCAGCAGCCTAGTACGGAGTGCCGGGGAGCTGTTTTTT.

The chain uses TRBV24-1 and TRBJ1-6; D unresolved. The CDR3 is 14 residues long. V lost 3 bases and J lost 9, with 11 bases in between. The germline gives CDR1 KGHDR, CDR2 SFDVKD. The CDR3 DNA reads TGTGCCACCAGTGATAAACAGCTTTCTTCACCCCTCCACTTT. Protein product: CATSDKQLSSPLHF.

Ten or more counts support this clonotype. This chain links TRBV7-9 with TRBJ2-7; D not resolved. V was cut by 1 base and J by 7 bases, with 11 bases left in between. The CDR3 totals 13 residues. Germline V gives CDR1 SEHNR, CDR2 FQNEAQ (reference sequence). The CDR3 DNA reads as TGTGCCAGCAGCTTAGGGCTAAGTATAGAGCAGTACTTC. As protein: CASSLGLSIEQYF.